These 4 T cell receptor beta chains share one sample of origin, sequenced in a study of monozygotic twins with inflammatory bowel disease. TCRdb reprocessed the 5' RACE reads and reports one entry per CDR3 protein, with no DNA. The table gives 200,000 to 250,000 distinct CDR3 sequences; the top ten clones make up roughly 8% of it. The sequencing input was blood. All receptors come from a human donor with ulcerative colitis or Crohn's disease, or a healthy co-twin of an affected twin (not recorded which).

This chain joins TRBV7-6 and TRBJ2-7; the D gene TCRdb calls, TRBD1, cannot be checked with no DNA. Germline CDR1 reads SGHVS; CDR2 reads FNYEAQ. The CDR3 is 14 residues long. The CDR3 sequence is CASSLEEGAYEQYF.

This chain uses TRBV7-2 with TRBJ1-5; checking the TCRdb D call of TRBD1 is not possible without DNA. This CDR3 contains 16 residues. The germline CDR1 and CDR2 sequences are SGHTA and FQGNSA. The CDR3 here is CASSLTGTRGNQPQHF.

The chain's CDR3 is CASSLGDTWGGSPLHF. The J gene is TRBJ1-6, the V gene TRBV7-9; TCRdb's assignment of TRBD1 cannot be checked, as there is no DNA. Germline lookup yields CDR1 SEHNR and CDR2 FQNEAQ (reference sequence). The CDR3 sequence is 16 residues long.

The genes are TRBV4-2 and TRBJ1-1; TCRdb's D call of TRBD1 is untestable without DNA. The CDR3 has 15 residues. The V gene's germline CDR1 is LGHNA and CDR2 YNFKEQ. The CDR3: CASSQGPDGNTEAFF.